This entry features one T cell receptor (beta chain) sequence. Its specificity is not known. This entry belongs to a study of T cell responses to AZD1222 COVID-19 vaccine. Broader study findings: The donor group comprised mostly white British people and more females; the analysis possibly underestimated clonal diversity. CD4 TCRs associated with vaccination spanned spike, dominating at 160-218 and 743-854. Vaccination with two AZD1222 doses was followed by a rise in Spike-specific TCR breadth and depth.

TCRdb's table, derived via immunoSEQ multiplex PCR, lists solely in-frame clones and lacks some. The sample consists of roughly 140,000 clones, 70% to 90% of them appearing once. The length of the CDR3 is 12 residues. V lost 5 bases, J lost 5 bases, and 7 bases lay in between. Germline-derived CDR1 and CDR2 are MNHEY and SVGAGI. The sample was peripheral blood, taken on day 0 of AZD1222 vaccination. The chain uses TRBV6-5 and TRBJ2-1; D is undetermined. This TCR derives from an adult in good health. CDR3 sequence: CASSRRDNEQFF. The CDR3 DNA follows: TGTGCCAGCAGTCGCCGGGACAATGAGCAGTTCTTC.